Below, 23 T cell receptor beta chains from the same sample are listed, as sequenced in a study of blood T cells in healthy people across ages. It was with a sample-barcoded 5' primer and a J-beta primer mix that a second PCR of about 7 to 12 cycles was run. Each CDR3 protein is one row after TCRdb ran MiXCR on the 5' RACE reads. This table has about 1.8 million distinct CDR3 sequences, roughly 50% appearing once. The specimen sequenced was blood. Source of these receptors: a woman in her 40s in good health.

The V and J genes are TRBV20-1 and TRBJ1-1, with D maybe TRBD1 (6 bases). The V and J ends lost 6 bases and 4 bases respectively, with 18 bases between them. Germline-derived CDR1 and CDR2 are DFQATT and SNEGSKA (reference sequence). The CDR3 runs to 14 residues. The CDR3 coding sequence is TGCAGTGCCTATTGGGGGGCCGCGAGCACTGAAGCTTTCTTT. The encoded protein is CSAYWGAASTEAFF.

The chain joins TRBV4-1 to TRBJ1-6; D might be TRBD1 (5 bases). Germline assignment: CDR1 MGHRA and CDR2 YSYEKL. This CDR3 has 16 residues. V lost 2 bases and J lost 6, with 14 bases in between. The chain's CDR3 is CASSQRSRGLNSPLHF. The CDR3 DNA reads as TGCGCCAGCAGCCAACGTAGTCGGGGACTTAATTCACCCCTCCACTTT.

The genes are TRBV15 and TRBJ2-5, with D hard to call. V gave up 3 bases and J gave up 1 base, with 12 bases separating them. This CDR3 is built from 15 residues. Germline V gives CDR1 LNHNV, CDR2 YYDKDF (reference sequence). The CDR3 coding sequence is TGTGCCACCAGCAGCCCCGGAACAGTCCAAGAGACCCAGTACTTC. This gives the protein CATSSPGTVQETQYF.

V is TRBV20-1 and J is TRBJ2-5; possible D gene TRBD1, 6 bases. Germline loops: CDR1 DFQATT, CDR2 SNEGSKA (reference sequence). Trimming stripped 2 bases from V and 3 bases from J, with 13 bases between. The CDR3 is 14 amino acids. CDR3 nucleotide sequence: TGCAGTGCTAGATCTGACAGGACCGAAGAGACCCAGTACTTC. Translated, it gives CSARSDRTEETQYF.

The sample holds a few counts of this clonotype. The V gene is TRBV15, the J gene TRBJ1-6; TRBD1 agrees at 12 bases. This CDR3 region has 15 residues. The V gene end was trimmed by 1 base and the J gene end by 10 bases; junction bases not matched to a gene: 2. Germline CDR1 is LNHNV and CDR2 is YYDKDF (reference sequence). The CDR3 reads CATSRVGTGGSPLHF. Here the CDR3 DNA reads TGTGCCACCAGCAGAGTCGGGACAGGGGGCTCACCCCTCCACTTT.

This clonotype appeared a few times. V and J are TRBV12-3 or TRBV12-4 and TRBJ2-1, with 7 bases aligning to TRBD1. This CDR3 spans 14 amino acids. V lost 6 bases, J lost 5 bases, and 7 bases stayed unmatched. The CDR3 sequence is CASSRDSENNEQFF. As DNA, the CDR3 is TGTGCCAGCAGCCGGGACAGCGAGAACAATGAGCAGTTCTTC.

This clonotype was observed a handful of times. This chain connects TRBV6-4 to TRBJ2-3; D is unclear. The V and J ends lost 3 bases and 3 bases respectively, with 7 bases between them. The CDR3 has 13 residues. Germline CDR1 is MRHNA and CDR2 is SNTAGT. CDR3 sequence: CASSEQVTDTQYF. The CDR3 region has the DNA TGTGCCAGCAGTGAGCAGGTAACAGATACGCAGTATTTT.

V gene TRBV10-3 combines with J gene TRBJ1-5; D remains unclear. Looked up from germline, CDR1 is ENHRY and CDR2 is SYGVKD. The CDR3 contains 14 residues. V was cut by 3 bases and J by 3 bases, with 9 bases left in between. The CDR3 spells CAISDGGPNQPQHF. CDR3 bases: TGTGCCATCAGTGATGGAGGGCCCAATCAGCCCCAGCATTTT.

In this sample, this clonotype turned up a few times. The chain combines TRBV20-1 with TRBJ1-2, with D hard to call. V shed 0 bases and J shed 6 bases, with 14 bases lying between them. This CDR3 has 14 amino acids. Per the germline V gene, CDR1 is DFQATT and CDR2 is SNEGSKA (reference sequence). In DNA, the CDR3 is TGCAGTGCTAGAGAAACGGGGTACCAGGATGGCTACACCTTC. Translation gives CSARETGYQDGYTF.

V is TRBV4-3 and J is TRBJ1-3; unclear D gene. The CDR3 has 15 amino acids. V shed 0 bases and J shed 4 bases, with 10 bases lying between them. Germline CDR1 and CDR2: LGHNA and YSLEER. Here the CDR3 reads CASSQDRAGGNTIYF. For the CDR3, the DNA is TGCGCCAGCAGCCAAGATCGGGCTGGGGGAAACACCATATATTTT.

This clonotype was detected a few times. The rearrangement links TRBV27 to TRBJ2-5; weak D call: TRBD2 (6 bases). There are 16 residues in the CDR3. The germline CDR1 and CDR2 sequences are MNHEY and SMNVEV (reference sequence). V lost 5 bases to trimming and J lost 4 bases, with 20 bases between them. CDR3 in DNA: TGTGCCAGCAGTATCACGCCGGGACGGGGGTTAGAGACCCAGTACTTC. Translation gives CASSITPGRGLETQYF.

This clonotype was observed a handful of times. The chain carries TRBV5-1 and TRBJ1-2; tentative D call: TRBD1 (6 bases). The germline V gene has CDR1 SGHRS and CDR2 YFSETQ. Trimming left V 6 bases short and J 2 bases short, with 11 bases between. The CDR3 totals 13 residues. CDR3 residues: CASNQGTNYGYTF. The DNA for the CDR3 is TGCGCCAGCAACCAGGGGACCAACTATGGCTACACCTTC.

This clonotype was found once. Since a much larger clone is just one base distant, this may be a read error. The V gene is TRBV7-9, the J gene TRBJ2-1; TRBD1 matches 9 bases. The V and J ends lost 11 bases and 4 bases, in that order; junction bases with no gene match: 12. The CDR3 contains 15 residues. Per the germline V gene, CDR1 is SEHNR and CDR2 is FQNEAQ (reference sequence). The CDR3 loop is CACGPPGQGYNEQFF. As DNA, the CDR3 is TGTGCCTGCGGCCCACCGGGACAGGGATACAATGAGCAGTTCTTC. Variable domain in full (rest from reference TRBV7-9 and TRBJ2-1): DTGVSQNPRHKITKRGQNVTFRCDPISEHNRLYWYRQTLGQGPEFLTYFQNEAQLEKSRLLSDRFSAERPKGSFSTLEIQRTEQGDSAMYLCACGPPGQGYNEQFFGPGTRLTVL.

In this sample, this clonotype turned up a few times. The chain employs TRBV12-3 or TRBV12-4 and TRBJ1-5, with 9 bases matching TRBD1. The CDR3 has 14 amino acids. With 6 bases clipped from V and 6 bases from J, the junction kept 6 bases outside the gene matches. CDR3 loop: CASSPRDRAQPQHF. The CDR3 DNA sequence: TGTGCCAGCAGCCCACGGGACAGGGCTCAGCCCCAGCATTTT.

This clonotype appeared once. The chain uses TRBV2 and TRBJ2-2; no definite D call. This CDR3 comprises 14 residues. The V gene lost 10 bases and the J gene lost 0 bases, with 12 bases spanning the gap. Looked up from germline, CDR1 is SNHLY and CDR2 is FYNNEI. Here the CDR3 reads CATSRYANTGELFF. The CDR3 DNA sequence: TGTGCCACTAGTCGGTATGCGAACACCGGGGAGCTGTTTTTT. Using reference TRBV2 and TRBJ2-2 for the parts outside the CDR3, the full variable domain is EPEVTQTPSHQVTQMGQEVILRCVPISNHLYFYWYRQILGQKVEFLVSFYNNEISEKSEIFDDQFSVERPDGSNFTLKIRSTKLEDSAMYFCATSRYANTGELFFGEGSRLTVL.

V gene TRBV5-1 combines with J gene TRBJ2-5; 10 nucleotides agree with TRBD2. V lost 2 bases, J lost 3 bases, and 10 bases stayed unmatched. Germline lookup yields CDR1 SGHRS and CDR2 YFSETQ. This CDR3 is 17 amino acids long. The CDR3 loop reads CASSFLAGAPEEETQYF. CDR3 bases: TGCGCCAGCAGCTTTCTAGCGGGGGCACCTGAGGAAGAGACCCAGTACTTC.

This clonotype was detected a few times. The rearrangement links TRBV2 to TRBJ2-1, with no clear D. Germline assignment: CDR1 SNHLY and CDR2 FYNNEI. Trimming cost V 6 bases and J 5 bases, with 14 bases left between them. The CDR3 loop spans 14 amino acids. This chain's CDR3 is CASRLAANNNEQFF. The CDR3, as DNA: TGTGCCAGCAGGCTGGCCGCAAACAACAATGAGCAGTTCTTC.

In this sample, this clonotype turned up a few times. The V call is TRBV2, the J call TRBJ2-7, with TRBD2 identical over 11 bases. The end of the DNA is better explained by TRBJ2-5, so the J call may be wrong. Germline-derived CDR1 and CDR2 are SNHLY and FYNNEI. CDR3 length: 17 residues. The CDR3 coding sequence is TGTGCCAGCAGTGAAGCGTCACTAGCGGGGGAGGAGGAGACCCAGTACTTC. It encodes CASSEASLAGEEETQYF.

This chain joins TRBV3-1 and TRBJ2-1; 7 bases are shared with TRBD2. The CDR3 spans 18 residues. CDR1 and CDR2 (germline): LGHDT, YNNKEL (reference sequence). Unmatched junction bases numbered 17, after V lost 1 base and J lost 8 bases. The CDR3 protein is CASSQVLISSRGTDEQFF. The DNA of the CDR3 is TGTGCCAGCAGCCAAGTTTTGATTTCGTCGCGGGGGACCGATGAGCAGTTCTTC.

The chain has TRBV4-1 and TRBJ2-7; TRBD2 aligns across 11 bases. J lost 0 bases, V lost 0 bases, and 4 bases had no gene match. CDR3 length equals 17 residues. Germline V lookup: CDR1 MGHRA, CDR2 YSYEKL. CDR3 sequence reads: CASSQELAGATSYEQYF. As DNA, the CDR3 is TGCGCCAGCAGCCAAGAACTAGCGGGGGCGACCTCCTACGAGCAGTACTTC.

Turning to this clonotype: One junction end does not reproduce the germline sequence, and a read error may be involved. This chain connects TRBV5-1 to TRBJ2-6; D gene unclear. The CDR3 has 18 amino acids. The germline V gene has CDR1 SGHRS and CDR2 YFSETQ. The CDR3 is CASSLDGKSGSGANVLTF. CDR3 nucleotide sequence: TGCGCCAGCAGTTTGGACGGTAAATCCGGCTCTGGGGCCAACGTCCTGACTTTC. The full variable domain, with the rest looked up from reference TRBV5-1 and TRBJ2-6, is KAGVTQTPRYLIKTRGQQVTLSCSPISGHRSVSWYQQTPGQGLQFLFEYFSETQRNKGNFPGRFSGRQFSNSRSEMNVSTLELGDSALYLCASSLDGKSGSGANVLTFGAGSRLTVL.

This clonotype showed up just a few times. V is TRBV10-2 and J is TRBJ2-7, with TRBD2 matching 11 bases. V shed 6 bases and J 0 bases; nucleotides not matched to a gene: 13. In germline, CDR1 is WSHSY, CDR2 SAAADI. CDR3 length equals 18 residues. The CDR3: CASSTAGLAASNSYEQYF. CDR3 nucleotides: TGCGCCAGCAGCACCGCGGGACTAGCGGCATCAAACTCCTACGAGCAGTACTTC.

This chain connects TRBV9 to TRBJ1-1; a possible D gene is TRBD1 (6 bases). V was trimmed by 3 bases and J by 1 base, leaving 10 bases between them. CDR3 length equals 14 residues. The germline V gene encodes CDR1 SGDLS and CDR2 YYNGEE. The CDR3 DNA reads TGTGCCAGCAGCGCCGGACAGACGAACACTGAAGCTTTCTTT. Translating it yields CASSAGQTNTEAFF. The full variable domain, with the rest looked up from reference TRBV9 and TRBJ1-1, is DSGVTQTPKHLITATGQRVTLRCSPRSGDLSVYWYQQSLDQGLQFLIQYYNGEERAKGNILERFSAQQFPDLHSELNLSSLELGDSALYFCASSAGQTNTEAFFGQGTRLTVV.